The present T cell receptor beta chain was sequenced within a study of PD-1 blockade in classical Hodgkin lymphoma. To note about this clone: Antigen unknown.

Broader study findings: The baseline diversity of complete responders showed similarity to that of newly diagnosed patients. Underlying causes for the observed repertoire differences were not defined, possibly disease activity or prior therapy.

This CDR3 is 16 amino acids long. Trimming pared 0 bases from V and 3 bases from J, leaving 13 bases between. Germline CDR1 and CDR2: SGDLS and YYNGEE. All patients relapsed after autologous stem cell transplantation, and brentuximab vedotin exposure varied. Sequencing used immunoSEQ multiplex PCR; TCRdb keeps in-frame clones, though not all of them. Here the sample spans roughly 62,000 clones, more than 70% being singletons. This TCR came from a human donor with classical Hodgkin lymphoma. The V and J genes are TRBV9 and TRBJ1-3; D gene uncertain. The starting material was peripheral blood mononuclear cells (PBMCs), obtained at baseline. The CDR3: CASSVGGIRNGNTIYF. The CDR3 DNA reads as TGTGCCAGCAGCGTAGGAGGGATACGCAATGGAAACACCATATATTTT.